The 14 T cell receptor beta chains below were found in one sample sequenced in a study of CD8+CD57+ T cells in acquired aplastic anemia. Profiling of TCR beta VDJ combinations and CDR3 sequences used genomic DNA as template. TCRdb redid the calling of the reads with MiXCR, one entry per CDR3 protein. The data contain 190,000 or so distinct CDR3 sequences, 61% of them singletons. The specimen was sorted CD4+, CD8+, or CD8+CD57+ T cells (not recorded which) from PBMCs. All receptors come from a human donor in good health.

V gene TRBV20-1 combines with J gene TRBJ1-3; no clear D gene. The CDR3 runs 17 residues. Germline assignment: CDR1 DFQATT and CDR2 SNEGSKA (reference sequence). V lost 2 bases, J lost 0 bases, and 17 bases lay in between. CDR3 nucleotides: TGCAGTGCTAGACACCCCATTGGAGAGTCCTCTGGAAACACCATATATTTT. Translation: CSARHPIGESSGNTIYF.

This clonotype appeared many times. The chain carries TRBV24-1 and TRBJ2-3; D possibly matches TRBD1 or TRBD2 (5 bases each). The CDR3 is 13 amino acids. Looked up from germline, CDR1 is KGHDR and CDR2 is SFDVKD. Trimming stripped 9 bases from V and 1 base from J, with 10 bases between. The CDR3 sequence: CATRVGGTDTQYF. In DNA form, the CDR3 reads TGTGCCACCCGGGTGGGGGGCACAGATACGCAGTATTTT.

V usage is TRBV29-1 and J usage is TRBJ2-1, with TRBD2 matching 7 bases. Trimming took 4 bases from V and 6 from J; bases not matched to a gene: 9. CDR3 length equals 14 residues. Germline V gene lookup returns CDR1 SQVTM and CDR2 ANQGSEA. CDR3 in amino acids: CSVVTSRSINEQFF. The CDR3, as DNA: TGCAGCGTTGTGACTAGCAGGTCAATCAATGAGCAGTTCTTC.

The chain couples TRBV7-8 to TRBJ2-7, with D perhaps matching TRBD1 (5 bases). This CDR3 region has 13 residues. Germline CDR1 and CDR2: SGHVS and FQNEAQ. V dropped 10 bases and J dropped 2 bases, with 15 bases sitting between them. For the CDR3, the DNA is TGTGCCATCAGTGACAGCAAAGCCTACGAGCAGTACTTC. It translates to CAISDSKAYEQYF.

The chain is built from TRBV10-3 and TRBJ1-5, with D possibly matching TRBD1 (5 bases). Germline loops: CDR1 ENHRY, CDR2 SYGVKD. V dropped 3 bases and J dropped 2 bases, with 11 bases sitting between them. CDR3 size: 15 residues. The CDR3 spells CAISDGGVGNQPQHF. Here the CDR3 DNA reads TGTGCCATCAGTGACGGAGGGGTTGGCAATCAGCCCCAGCATTTT.

This clonotype was observed once. V gene TRBV7-9 combines with J gene TRBJ2-1, with D possibly TRBD2 on 6 matching bases. Germline-derived CDR1 and CDR2 are SEHNR and FQNEAQ (reference sequence). V was shortened by 5 bases and J by 5 bases, with 19 bases between the two germline ends. The CDR3 is made up of 16 amino acids. The CDR3 nucleotides are TGTGCCAGCAGCCCTCCTCGGAGGGTCATCAACAATGAGCAGTTCTTC. It encodes CASSPPRRVINNEQFF.

In nucleotides, the CDR3 is TGTGCCAGCAGAGACAGGACAGGGGCAGGGAACACTGAAGCTTTCTTT. Translated: CASRDRTGAGNTEAFF. The chain combines TRBV10-3 with TRBJ1-1, with 9 bases fitting TRBD1. Germline lookup yields CDR1 ENHRY and CDR2 SYGVKD. Losses at the gene ends were 10 bases for V and 1 base for J; bases not matched to a gene: 13. This CDR3 contains 16 residues.

V gene TRBV11-1 combines with J gene TRBJ2-3; D is possibly TRBD1 (5 bases). The CDR3 contains 14 residues. Germline V gene sequence: CDR1 SGHAT, CDR2 FQDESV (reference sequence). The V gene lost 2 bases and the J gene lost 2 bases, with 8 bases spanning the gap. The CDR3 DNA sequence: TGTGCCAGCAGCTTATTTGGGGCCACAGATACGCAGTATTTT. Amino acid sequence: CASSLFGATDTQYF.

V and J are TRBV10-3 and TRBJ1-1; D gene unclear. Per germline, CDR1 ENHRY and CDR2 SYGVKD. Trimming took off 7 bases at V and 1 base at J, with 10 bases between the two ends. The CDR3 has 13 amino acids. The CDR3 nucleotides are TGTGCCATCAAGAGCCAGGAGAACACTGAAGCTTTCTTT. Protein product: CAIKSQENTEAFF.

The chain uses TRBV6-1 and TRBJ2-7, with a tentative D call TRBD2 (6 bases). This CDR3 has 13 amino acids. The V gene lost 0 bases and the J gene lost 7 bases, with 10 bases spanning the gap. Germline CDR1 MNHNS, CDR2 SASEGT. The CDR3 DNA is TGTGCCAGCAGTGAAGCTGGAGGGAGAGAGCAGTACTTC. As protein: CASSEAGGREQYF.

This clonotype occurred a few times. The chain couples TRBV7-4 to TRBJ1-3; D not resolved. Between the trimmed V and J ends, which lost 4 bases and 14 bases, there was a span of 15 bases. The CDR3 has 12 residues. Germline CDR1 is SGHVT and CDR2 is SQSDAQ. In DNA form, the CDR3 reads TGTGCCAGCAGCTCCCCGGTACGGCTGTTATATTTT. The encoded protein is CASSSPVRLLYF.

The chain uses TRBV7-9 and TRBJ1-5, with no clear D. The germline V and J ends were trimmed by 1 base and 4 bases, with 8 bases remaining between them. The CDR3 contains 14 residues. The germline CDR1 and CDR2 sequences are SEHNR and FQNEAQ (reference sequence). This CDR3 is CASSLDGFNQPQHF. The CDR3 DNA is TGTGCCAGCAGCTTAGATGGGTTTAATCAGCCCCAGCATTTT.

This clonotype was seen repeatedly, ten times or more. CDR3 DNA sequence: TGTGCCAGCAGTGCATTTCGGGAGCCAGGGTACAATGAGCAGTTCTTC. This encodes CASSAFREPGYNEQFF. The chain combines TRBV2 with TRBJ2-1; D perhaps matches TRBD2 (6 bases). Trimming stripped 4 bases from V and 4 bases from J, with 17 bases between. The CDR3 length is 16 residues. Germline V gene sequence: CDR1 SNHLY, CDR2 FYNNEI.

Remarks on this clonotype: A much larger clone sits a single nucleotide away, making a read error possible. The CDR3 does not end in the conserved phenylalanine or tryptophan, so this is likely a read error. The gene calls are TRBV5-8 and TRBJ2-1; 10 bases align to TRBD2. This CDR3 contains 16 residues. Germline-derived CDR1 and CDR2 are SGHTS and YDEGEE. V was pared by 1 base and J by 7 bases, with 8 bases of the junction left unmatched. This chain's CDR3 is CASSLPAGGPGNEQFL. The DNA of the CDR3 is TGTGCCAGCAGCTTGCCAGCGGGAGGGCCGGGGAATGAGCAGTTCCTC.